One sample yielded the 21 T cell receptor beta chains listed below, sequenced in a study of T cell responses to AZD1222 COVID-19 vaccine. Sequencing was performed with immunoSEQ multiplex PCR; in TCRdb, only in-frame clones are kept and a portion is missing. The sample carries about 140,000 clones, approximately 89% recorded once. Sequencing was performed on peripheral blood, taken on day 0 of AZD1222 vaccination. These receptors all stem from an adult in good health.

The chain joins TRBV2 to TRBJ2-7; D is unresolved. Trimming left V 0 bases short and J 4 bases short, with 16 bases between. The germline V gene encodes CDR1 SNHLY and CDR2 FYNNEI. The CDR3 consists of 16 residues. CDR3 bases: TGTGCCAGCAGTGAAGCTAGTCCAGCATACGATTACGAGCAGTACTTC. Translation gives CASSEASPAYDYEQYF.

V and J are TRBV7-2 and TRBJ1-6; no reliable D call. Trimming cost V 5 bases and J 10 bases, with 9 bases left between them. Germline V lookup: CDR1 SGHTA, CDR2 FQGNSA. The CDR3 sequence is 12 residues long. CDR3 nucleotide sequence: TGTGCCAGCAGCAGGGTAGTCTCACCCCTCCACTTT. Its protein product is CASSRVVSPLHF.

The J gene is TRBJ2-2, the V gene TRBV11-3, with 8 bases lining up with TRBD2. Germline V gene sequence: CDR1 SGHNT, CDR2 YENEEA. Losses at the gene ends were 5 bases for V and 6 bases for J; bases not matched to a gene: 8. This CDR3 is 15 amino acids long. CDR3 region: CASSPSGSKAGELFF. The CDR3 nucleotides are TGTGCCAGCAGCCCAAGCGGGAGTAAGGCCGGGGAGCTGTTTTTT.

This rearrangement joins TRBV15 to TRBJ2-1; D might be TRBD1 (5 bases). The CDR3 loop spans 15 amino acids. V was pared by 3 bases and J by 0 bases, with 9 bases between. Germline CDR1 is LNHNV and CDR2 is YYDKDF (reference sequence). DNA for the CDR3: TGTGCCACCAGCAGCACAGGAAGCTCCTACAATGAGCAGTTCTTC. It specifies CATSSTGSSYNEQFF. Drawing the rest from reference TRBV15 and TRBJ2-1, the complete variable domain is DAMVIQNPRYQVTQFGKPVTLSCSQTLNHNVMYWYQQKSSQAPKLLFHYYDKDFNNEADTPDNFQSRRPNTSFCFLDIRSPGLGDTAMYLCATSSTGSSYNEQFFGPGTRLTVL.

The genes are TRBV28 and TRBJ2-7; D is perhaps TRBD1 (6 bases). The germline CDR1 and CDR2 sequences are MDHEN and SYDVKM. CDR3 length equals 13 residues. V lost 4 bases and J 4 bases, leaving 11 bases between the germline ends. CDR3 sequence: CASSYRVKYEQYF. The CDR3 region has the DNA TGTGCCAGCAGTTACAGGGTGAAATACGAGCAGTACTTC.

This chain links TRBV29-1 with TRBJ1-1; D uncertain. Germline loops: CDR1 SQVTM, CDR2 ANQGSEA. The CDR3 totals 15 residues. Trimming took off 8 bases at V and 1 base at J, with 20 bases between the two ends. Written as DNA, the CDR3 is TGCAGCTGCCGTGGGCCCTCAGGCGAGAACACTGAAGCTTTCTTT. Translation: CSCRGPSGENTEAFF.

The chain couples TRBV27 to TRBJ1-1; TRBD1 might be the D (5 bases). Germline values: CDR1 MNHEY, CDR2 SMNVEV (reference sequence). Trimming took 8 bases from V and 4 from J, leaving 17 bases between them. The CDR3 runs 14 residues. CDR3 DNA: TGTGCCAGCCTGTCGTGGGGCAAGGGCACTGAAGCTTTCTTT. This codes for CASLSWGKGTEAFF.

The J gene is TRBJ1-3, the V gene TRBV5-1; no clear D gene. The CDR3 sequence is 14 residues long. Germline values: CDR1 SGHRS, CDR2 YFSETQ. Trimming cost V 0 bases and J 8 bases, with 12 bases left between them. The CDR3: CASSLDLVKDTIYF. CDR3 nucleotides: TGCGCCAGCAGCTTGGATTTGGTGAAAGACACCATATATTTT.

The V call is TRBV4-1, the J call TRBJ2-7; D remains ambiguous. This CDR3 has 15 amino acids. Germline loops: CDR1 MGHRA, CDR2 YSYEKL. Trimming removed 4 bases at V and 4 bases at J, with 17 bases between. CDR3 amino acids: CASSRVAKEHYEQYF. CDR3 sequence (DNA): TGCGCCAGCAGCCGCGTCGCGAAGGAGCATTACGAGCAGTACTTC.

This clone was seen a single time. The chain couples TRBV6-2 or TRBV6-3 to TRBJ2-7, with a weak D call TRBD1 (6 bases). Germline-derived CDR1 and CDR2 are MNHEY and SVGEGT. Trimming took off 0 bases at V and 3 bases at J, with 18 bases between the two ends. The CDR3 runs 17 residues. The CDR3 coding sequence is TGTGCCAGCAGTTACTCGATTTCACAGGGATGGTTCTACGAGCAGTACTTC. Its translation: CASSYSISQGWFYEQYF.

This clone was seen a few times. This rearrangement joins TRBV6-9 to TRBJ2-7; a possible D gene is TRBD1 (5 bases). CDR3 length equals 15 residues. Trimming removed 11 bases from V and 9 bases from J, with 29 bases in between. Germline assignment: CDR1 MNHGY and CDR2 SVAAGI. The CDR3 bases are TGTGCCCCCTGGGGCAGATACTCGATCTACGAGCGGCAGTACTTC. Translation: CAPWGRYSIYERQYF.

The chain carries TRBV6-1 and TRBJ1-1; tentatively, D is TRBD1 (6 bases). The CDR3 loop spans 19 amino acids. Looked up from germline, CDR1 is MNHNS and CDR2 is SASEGT. The V end was cut by 3 bases, the J end by 1 base, with 24 bases between. DNA for the CDR3: TGTGCCAGCAGTGAGTACGGAATGGGGACAATAGGACGGAACACTGAAGCTTTCTTT. It encodes CASSEYGMGTIGRNTEAFF.

The gene calls are TRBV27 and TRBJ2-5; D may be TRBD1 (6 bases). Germline loops: CDR1 MNHEY, CDR2 SMNVEV (reference sequence). This CDR3 spans 14 amino acids. V was pared by 1 base and J by 5 bases, with 11 bases between. Here the CDR3 DNA reads TGTGCCAGCAGTTTATTGGGGGCTCGGGAGACCCAGTACTTC. Translating gives CASSLLGARETQYF.

Here the CDR3 reads CASSPRLSTNTEAFF. The DNA for the CDR3 is TGTGCCAGCAGCCCTCGTTTGTCCACGAACACTGAAGCTTTCTTT. J is TRBJ1-1 and V is TRBV13; unclear D gene. Trimming took off 5 bases at V and 1 base at J, with 14 bases between the two ends. The CDR3 consists of 15 residues. CDR1 is PRHDT, CDR2 FYEKMQ, per germline (reference sequence).

The chain is built from TRBV15 and TRBJ2-7; D is possibly TRBD1 or TRBD2 (5 bases each). Trimming left V 5 bases short and J 6 bases short, with 20 bases between. Germline loops: CDR1 LNHNV, CDR2 YYDKDF (reference sequence). The length of the CDR3 is 15 residues. The CDR3 protein is CATSLTGPPRGEQYF. DNA for the CDR3: TGTGCCACCAGCTTGACGGGACCGCCACGGGGCGAGCAGTACTTC.

This clone came up once. The chain joins TRBV7-3 to TRBJ2-1; D remains unclear. Per germline, CDR1 SGHTA and CDR2 FQGTGA. CDR3 length: 13 amino acids. V lost 5 bases, J lost 3 bases, and 8 bases lay in between. CDR3 loop: CASSPQRYNEQFF. The CDR3 DNA is TGTGCCAGCAGCCCCCAGCGCTACAATGAGCAGTTCTTC.

The chain links TRBV7-8 to TRBJ1-3; D remains ambiguous. Looked up from germline, CDR1 is SGHVS and CDR2 is FQNEAQ. There are 15 residues in the CDR3. Trimming took off 3 bases at V and 1 base at J, with 10 bases between the two ends. In nucleotides, the CDR3 is TGTGCCAGCAGCTTGTTTGGGGATTCTGGAAACACCATATATTTT. It translates to CASSLFGDSGNTIYF.

This chain uses TRBV3-1 (or the pseudogene TRBV3-2) with TRBJ1-4; TRBD1 agrees at 10 bases. The germline V gene has CDR1 LGHDT and CDR2 YNNKEL (reference sequence). Trimming cost V 3 bases and J 4 bases; bases outside gene matches: 14. This CDR3 is 19 amino acids long. CDR3 in amino acids: CASSHTGTGVSLFNEKLFF. The CDR3, as DNA: TGTGCCAGCAGCCATACCGGGACAGGGGTTTCCTTATTTAATGAAAAACTGTTTTTT.

V is TRBV4-1 and J is TRBJ1-6, with D tentatively TRBD1 (5 bases). CDR1 is MGHRA and CDR2 is YSYEKL in the germline V gene. This CDR3 spans 13 amino acids. V was clipped by 3 bases and J by 15 bases, with 15 bases between them. CDR3 amino acids: CASSQFINRFLHF. In DNA form, the CDR3 reads TGCGCCAGCAGCCAGTTCATCAACAGGTTCCTCCACTTT.

The chain recombines TRBV11-1 with TRBJ2-7; 8 positions match TRBD1. V trimming: 5 bases; J trimming: 2 bases; junction bases outside the gene matches: 5. The CDR3 is made up of 14 amino acids. The germline gives CDR1 SGHAT, CDR2 FQDESV (reference sequence). For the CDR3, the DNA is TGTGCCAGCAGCCTTGGGACAGGAACCTACGAGCAGTACTTC. Translating it yields CASSLGTGTYEQYF.

The chain links TRBV24-1 to TRBJ1-2, with TRBD1 matching 10 bases. Germline V gene sequence: CDR1 KGHDR, CDR2 SFDVKD. This CDR3 is 15 amino acids long. With 4 bases clipped from V and 7 bases from J, the junction kept 8 bases outside the gene matches. The CDR3 protein is CATSDPDRGRGGYTF. The CDR3 region has the DNA TGTGCCACCAGTGACCCCGACAGGGGGCGCGGTGGCTACACCTTC.